The source of this TCR beta chain is a study of CD8 T cells in Susac syndrome. V lost 3 bases and J lost 2; bases outside the gene matches: 5. The CDR3 is made up of 16 amino acids. Germline V gene data show CDR1 as SGHRS and CDR2 as YFSETQ. Reverse transcription of roughly 0.5 to 1 ug RNA used random hexamers. TCRdb re-called the immunoSEQ multiplex PCR reads through MiXCR, storing one row per CDR3 protein. Of around 140,000 distinct CDR3 sequences listed, roughly 95% are singletons. Sequences were obtained from CD4+ T cells from PBMCs. This clonotype was obtained from a human donor in good health. The chain links TRBV5-1 to TRBJ2-1, with 10 bases matching TRBD2. The CDR3 spells CASSSSGLATYNEQFF. In nucleotides, the CDR3 is TGCGCCAGCAGCTCATCGGGACTAGCGACCTACAATGAGCAGTTCTTC.